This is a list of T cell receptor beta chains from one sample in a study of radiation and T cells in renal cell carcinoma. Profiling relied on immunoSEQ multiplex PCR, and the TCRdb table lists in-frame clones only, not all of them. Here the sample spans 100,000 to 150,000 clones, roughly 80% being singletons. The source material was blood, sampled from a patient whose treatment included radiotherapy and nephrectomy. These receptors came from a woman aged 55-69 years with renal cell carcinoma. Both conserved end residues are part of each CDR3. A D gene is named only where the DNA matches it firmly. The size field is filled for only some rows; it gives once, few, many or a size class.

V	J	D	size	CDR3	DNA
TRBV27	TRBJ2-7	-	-	CASSFLGYEQYF	TGTGCCAGCAGTTTCCTCGGCTACGAGCAGTACTTC
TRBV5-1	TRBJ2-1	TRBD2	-	CASSLAGSHLEQFF	TGCGCCAGCAGCCTAGCGGGCTCACACCTTGAGCAGTTCTTC
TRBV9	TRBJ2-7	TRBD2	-	CASSVEIAGSYEQYF	TGTGCCAGCAGCGTAGAGATAGCGGGGTCCTACGAGCAGTACTTC
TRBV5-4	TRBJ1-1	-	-	CASSLGQANTEAFF	TGTGCCAGCAGCTTGGGGCAGGCGAACACTGAAGCTTTCTTT
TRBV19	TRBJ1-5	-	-	CASSRYEASSNQPQHF	TGTGCCAGTAGTAGGTATGAGGCTAGTAGCAATCAGCCCCAGCATTTT
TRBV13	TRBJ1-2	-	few	CASSLEIYGYTF	TGTGCCAGCAGCTTAGAGATTTATGGCTACACCTTC
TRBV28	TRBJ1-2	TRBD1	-	CASSLLTGGVYGYTF	TGTGCCAGCAGTTTATTGACAGGGGGTGTCTATGGCTACACCTTC
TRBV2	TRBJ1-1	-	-	CASSEIRGAMNTEAFF	TGTGCCAGCAGTGAAATCAGGGGAGCCATGAACACTGAAGCTTTCTTT
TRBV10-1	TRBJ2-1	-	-	CASSESAGGCVSYNEQFF	TGCGCCAGCAGTGAGTCCGCCGGTGGCTGTGTCTCCTACAATGAGCAGTTCTTC
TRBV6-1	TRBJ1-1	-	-	CASSEGPATEAFF	TGTGCCAGCAGTGAAGGGCCGGCCACTGAAGCTTTCTTT
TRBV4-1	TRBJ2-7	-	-	CASSQFRAYEQYF	TGCGCCAGCAGCCAATTCAGGGCTTACGAGCAGTACTTC
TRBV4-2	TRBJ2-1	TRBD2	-	CASSQVLAGEDEQFF	TGTGCCAGCAGCCAGGTCTTGGCGGGAGAGGACGAGCAGTTCTTC
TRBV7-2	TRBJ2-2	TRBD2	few	CASSPLSGRTGGELFF	TGTGCCAGCAGCCCTCTCAGCGGGAGAACTGGCGGGGAGCTGTTTTTT
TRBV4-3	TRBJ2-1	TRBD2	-	CASSPLAGPTAREQFF	TGCGCCAGCAGCCCTTTAGCGGGACCAACCGCACGTGAGCAGTTCTTC
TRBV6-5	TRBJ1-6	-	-	CASSYSRTANSPLHF	TGTGCCAGCAGTTACTCACGGACAGCTAATTCACCCCTCCACTTT
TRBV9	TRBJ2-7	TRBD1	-	CASSVEPGTGVDEQYF	TGTGCCAGCAGCGTCGAACCCGGGACAGGGGTGGACGAGCAGTACTTC
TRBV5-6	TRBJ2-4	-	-	CASSSGADIQYF	TGTGCCAGCAGCTCTGGGGCGGACATTCAGTACTTC
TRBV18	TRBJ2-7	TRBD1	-	CASSRYDRGADEQYF	TGTGCCAGCTCAAGATACGACAGGGGTGCCGACGAGCAGTACTTC
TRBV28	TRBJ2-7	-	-	CASSLLPYEQYF	TGTGCCAGCAGTTTACTCCCCTACGAGCAGTACTTC
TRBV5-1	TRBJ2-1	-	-	CASSLNTAGEQFF	TGCGCCAGCAGCTTGAATACCGCGGGGGAGCAGTTCTTC